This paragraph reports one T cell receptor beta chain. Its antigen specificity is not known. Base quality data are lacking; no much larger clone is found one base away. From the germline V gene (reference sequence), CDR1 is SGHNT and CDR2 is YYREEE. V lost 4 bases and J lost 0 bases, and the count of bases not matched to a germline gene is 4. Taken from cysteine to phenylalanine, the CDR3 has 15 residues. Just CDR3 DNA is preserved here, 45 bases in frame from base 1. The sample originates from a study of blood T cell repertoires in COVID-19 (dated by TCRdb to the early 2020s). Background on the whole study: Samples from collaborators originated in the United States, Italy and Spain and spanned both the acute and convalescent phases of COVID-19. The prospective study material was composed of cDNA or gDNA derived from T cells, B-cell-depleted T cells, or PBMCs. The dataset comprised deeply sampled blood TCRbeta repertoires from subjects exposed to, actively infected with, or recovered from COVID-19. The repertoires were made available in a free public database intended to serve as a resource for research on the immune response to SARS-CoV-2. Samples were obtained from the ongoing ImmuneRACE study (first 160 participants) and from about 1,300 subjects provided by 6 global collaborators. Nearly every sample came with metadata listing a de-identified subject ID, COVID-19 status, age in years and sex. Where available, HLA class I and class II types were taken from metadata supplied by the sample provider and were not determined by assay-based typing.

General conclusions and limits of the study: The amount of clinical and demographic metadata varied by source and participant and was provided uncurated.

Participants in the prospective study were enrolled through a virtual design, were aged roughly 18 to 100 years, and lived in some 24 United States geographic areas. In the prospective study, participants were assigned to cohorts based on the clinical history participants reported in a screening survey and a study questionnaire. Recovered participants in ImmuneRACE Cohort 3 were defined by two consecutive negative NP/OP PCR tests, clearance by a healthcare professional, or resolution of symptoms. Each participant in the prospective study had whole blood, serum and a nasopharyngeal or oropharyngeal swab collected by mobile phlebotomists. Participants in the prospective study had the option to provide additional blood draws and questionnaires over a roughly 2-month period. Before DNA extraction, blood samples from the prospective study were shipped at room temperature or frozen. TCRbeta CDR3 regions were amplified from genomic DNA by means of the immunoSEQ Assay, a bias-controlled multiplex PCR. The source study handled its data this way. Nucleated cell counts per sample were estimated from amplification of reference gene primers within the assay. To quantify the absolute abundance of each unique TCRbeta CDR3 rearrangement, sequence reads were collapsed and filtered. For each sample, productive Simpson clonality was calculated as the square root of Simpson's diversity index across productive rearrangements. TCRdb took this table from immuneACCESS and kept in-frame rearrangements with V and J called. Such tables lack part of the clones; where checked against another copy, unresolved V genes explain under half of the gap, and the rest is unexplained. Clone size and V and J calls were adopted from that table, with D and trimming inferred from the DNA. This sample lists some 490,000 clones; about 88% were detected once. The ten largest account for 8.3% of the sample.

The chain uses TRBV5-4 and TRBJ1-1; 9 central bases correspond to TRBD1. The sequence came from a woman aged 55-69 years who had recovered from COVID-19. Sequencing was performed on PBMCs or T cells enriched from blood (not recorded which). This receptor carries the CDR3 CASSGYRGLNTEAFF. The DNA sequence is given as TGTGCCAGCAGCGGGTACAGGGGGCTGAACACTGAAGCTTTCTTT.